Listed here are 30 T cell receptor beta chains from one sample, sequenced in a study of T-cell reconstitution after alpha-beta-depleted transplantation in children. Using unique molecular identifiers, the investigators prepared the TCRbeta library. TCRdb re-called the PCR reads with MiXCR, one entry per CDR3 protein. The data contain a few hundred thousand distinct CDR3 sequences, about a tenth of them singletons. The material was PBMCs, obtained before TCRalphabeta/CD19-depleted stem cell transplant. The receptors come from a boy less than two years old with acute myeloid leukemia, due to receive a stem cell transplant.

The J gene is TRBJ1-5, the V gene TRBV20-1; D is unresolved. V lost 0 bases to trimming and J lost 4 bases, with 10 bases between them. Looked up from germline, CDR1 is DFQATT and CDR2 is SNEGSKA (reference sequence). The CDR3 contains 14 residues. The CDR3 region is CSARDPLPNQPQHF. The CDR3 bases are TGCAGTGCTAGAGATCCACTCCCTAATCAGCCCCAGCATTTT.

There are a few counts of this clonotype. This chain uses TRBV7-9 with TRBJ2-2; D call uncertain. Germline V CDR1 and CDR2: SEHNR, FQNEAQ (reference sequence). The CDR3 length is 13 residues. V dropped 5 bases and J dropped 6 bases, with 10 bases sitting between them. The CDR3 bases are TGTGCCAGCAGCCCCCCCAGCGCCGGGGAGCTGTTTTTT. It is translated as CASSPPSAGELFF.

This clonotype was counted a few times. The chain uses TRBV6-2 or TRBV6-3 and TRBJ2-5, with D uncertain. There are 13 residues in the CDR3. V gave up 4 bases and J gave up 7 bases, with 13 bases separating them. CDR1 is MNHEY, CDR2 SVGEGT, per germline. This CDR3 reads CASSLPYIGTQYF. The CDR3 DNA reads TGTGCCAGCAGTTTGCCCTACATCGGGACCCAGTACTTC.

This clonotype was detected only a few times. The rearrangement uses TRBV9 and TRBJ2-7, with TRBD2 identical over 9 bases. Looked up from germline, CDR1 is SGDLS and CDR2 is YYNGEE. Trimming cost V 4 bases and J 1 base; bases outside gene matches: 3. The CDR3 loop spans 14 amino acids. The CDR3, as DNA: TGTGCCAGCAGCCCCGCGGGAGGGTCCTACGAGCAGTACTTC. Amino acid sequence: CASSPAGGSYEQYF. The full variable domain, in which reference TRBV9 and TRBJ2-7 provide the parts outside the CDR3, is DSGVTQTPKHLITATGQRVTLRCSPRSGDLSVYWYQQSLDQGLQFLIQYYNGEERAKGNILERFSAQQFPDLHSELNLSSLELGDSALYFCASSPAGGSYEQYFGPGTRLTVT.

This clonotype has a count of ten or more. V is TRBV5-6 and J is TRBJ2-4; tentative D call: TRBD2 (6 bases). The CDR3 contains 15 residues. Trimming shortened V by 1 base and J by 2 bases, and 10 bases separated the two germline ends. Germline lookup yields CDR1 SGHDT and CDR2 YYEEEE. The CDR3 DNA sequence: TGTGCCAGCAGCTTGACCCGGGAGCCCAAAAACATTCAGTACTTC. This encodes CASSLTREPKNIQYF.

This clonotype came up many times. V usage is TRBV29-1 and J usage is TRBJ2-7; TRBD1 might be the D (5 bases). CDR1 SQVTM and CDR2 ANQGSEA come from the germline V gene. Trimming shortened V by 1 base and J by 0 bases, and 13 bases separated the two germline ends. The CDR3 length is 15 residues. CDR3 in amino acids: CSVEVPSGASYEQYF. The CDR3 nucleotides are TGCAGCGTTGAAGTCCCTAGTGGGGCCTCCTACGAGCAGTACTTC.

This clonotype was found many times. This chain uses TRBV28 with TRBJ2-7, with TRBD2 as a possible D gene (6 bases). V was cut by 3 bases and J by 2 bases, with 14 bases left in between. The CDR3 contains 15 residues. Germline loops: CDR1 MDHEN, CDR2 SYDVKM. DNA of the CDR3: TGTGCCAGCAGTTTTCTGAATAGCGGTACCTACGAGCAGTACTTC. It codes for CASSFLNSGTYEQYF.

This clonotype was seen at least ten times. The chain carries TRBV7-8 and TRBJ2-7; weak D call: TRBD2 (6 bases). Trimming took 6 bases from V and 2 from J, leaving 17 bases between them. The CDR3 has 15 residues. Germline-derived CDR1 and CDR2 are SGHVS and FQNEAQ. The CDR3 nucleotides read TGTGCCAGCAGGCGAACTCGGGACTCAACCTACGAGCAGTACTTC. It encodes CASRRTRDSTYEQYF.

In its sample, this clonotype was seen many times. This rearrangement joins TRBV6-5 to TRBJ2-3, with a possible D match to TRBD2 (7 bases). The CDR3 contains 19 residues. Trimming pared 0 bases from V and 1 base from J, leaving 20 bases between. Germline CDR1 is MNHEY and CDR2 is SVGAGI. For the CDR3, the DNA is TGTGCCAGCAGTTACTCGACAGGACTAGTCCGTCAGGGCACAGATACGCAGTATTTT. This translates into CASSYSTGLVRQGTDTQYF.

This clonotype has a count of ten or more. V gene TRBV12-3 or TRBV12-4 combines with J gene TRBJ2-7; D is unresolved. Trimming pared 6 bases from V and 2 bases from J, leaving 11 bases between. The CDR3 extends over 13 amino acids. The CDR3 loop is CASRRTPTYEQYF. The DNA of the CDR3 is TGTGCCAGCAGACGAACCCCCACCTACGAGCAGTACTTC.

This clonotype was observed many times. V gene TRBV5-1 combines with J gene TRBJ2-1; weak D call: TRBD2 (6 bases). The CDR3 contains 16 residues. Trimming pared 0 bases from V and 2 bases from J, leaving 12 bases between. Looked up from germline, CDR1 is SGHRS and CDR2 is YFSETQ. As DNA, the CDR3 is TGCGCCAGCAGCTTGGGTAACGGGGGTCCCTACAATGAGCAGTTCTTC. Protein sequence: CASSLGNGGPYNEQFF.

This clonotype came up many times. This chain joins TRBV29-1 and TRBJ2-7; TRBD2 might be the D (6 bases). The CDR3 covers 12 residues. CDR1 is SQVTM, CDR2 ANQGSEA, per germline. V was trimmed by 4 bases and J by 2 bases, leaving 9 bases between them. The CDR3 spells CSVGRAPYEQYF. DNA of the CDR3: TGCAGCGTTGGGAGGGCTCCCTACGAGCAGTACTTC.

This clonotype was recorded at least ten times. The J gene is TRBJ2-7, the V gene TRBV7-8; D ambiguous. The CDR3 totals 11 residues. CDR1 and CDR2 (germline): SGHVS, FQNEAQ. The CDR3 bases are TGTGAAACCGGGCTTGACTACGAGCAGTACTTC. Translating it yields CETGLDYEQYF.

Note on this clonotype: A much bigger clone sits one base away, suggesting this may be a read error. The J gene is TRBJ2-1, the V gene TRBV28, with 7 bases aligning to TRBD1. The germline V gene encodes CDR1 MDHEN and CDR2 SYDVKM. CDR3 size: 14 residues. After removal of 7 bases from V and 8 bases from J, the junction contained 11 bases not matched to a gene. The CDR3 DNA sequence: TGTGCCAGCAACCTTCCACAGGGGAACTATGAGCAGTTCTTC. Translation: CASNLPQGNYEQFF.

The sample holds many counts of this clonotype. The chain employs TRBV7-9 and TRBJ2-2; 9 bases are a match to TRBD1. CDR1 and CDR2 (germline): SEHNR, FQNEAQ (reference sequence). With V trimmed by 5 bases and J by 5 bases, 6 bases remained unmatched. The CDR3 consists of 15 residues. CDR3: CASSPGQGDTGELFF. In DNA form, the CDR3 reads TGTGCCAGCAGCCCGGGACAGGGAGATACCGGGGAGCTGTTTTTT.

This clonotype was seen ten or more times. The V call is TRBV12-3 or TRBV12-4, the J call TRBJ2-7, with 9 bases that match TRBD1. V was pared by 5 bases and J by 3 bases, with 11 bases of the junction left unmatched. The CDR3 is 16 amino acids. The CDR3 is CASSQRGTGIGYEQYF. For the CDR3, the DNA is TGTGCCAGCAGTCAAAGGGGGACAGGGATTGGCTACGAGCAGTACTTC.

This clonotype was recorded at least ten times. The genes are TRBV3-1 and TRBJ2-1, with TRBD1 identical over 11 bases. The V gene end was trimmed by 4 bases and the J gene end by 10 bases; junction bases not matched to a gene: 9. The CDR3 is made up of 15 amino acids. From germline, CDR1 is LGHDT and CDR2 YNNKEL (reference sequence). The CDR3 reads CASSLPGQGVWEQFF. The DNA of the CDR3 is TGTGCCAGCAGCCTGCCGGGACAGGGGGTATGGGAGCAGTTCTTC.

At least ten counts were recorded for this clonotype. The gene calls are TRBV29-1 and TRBJ2-7; 11 nucleotides agree with TRBD2. The CDR3 contains 15 residues. V shed 5 bases, J shed 1 base, and the junction held 7 bases outside the gene matches. From germline, CDR1 is SQVTM and CDR2 ANQGSEA. For the CDR3, the DNA is TGCAGCGTTCGATCCGGGACTAGCGGTTCCTACGAGCAGTACTTC. It translates to CSVRSGTSGSYEQYF.

The chain is built from TRBV12-3 or TRBV12-4 and TRBJ2-7; perhaps TRBD2 as D (5 bases). V lost 2 bases to trimming and J lost 2 bases, with 10 bases between them. The CDR3 covers 14 residues. This chain's CDR3 is CASSLTSTAYEQYF. In DNA, the CDR3 is TGTGCCAGCAGTTTAACTAGTACCGCCTACGAGCAGTACTTC.

This clonotype was observed at least ten times. The chain is built from TRBV5-1 and TRBJ1-2; maybe TRBD1 (6 bases). Germline lookup yields CDR1 SGHRS and CDR2 YFSETQ. This CDR3 has 15 residues. Trimming removed 1 base at V and 3 bases at J, with 13 bases between. The CDR3 nucleotides read TGCGCCAGCAGCTTGTTCGGGGGGCAGGACTATGGCTACACCTTC. Protein sequence: CASSLFGGQDYGYTF.

The chain uses TRBV7-2 and TRBJ2-7; 9 bases fit TRBD1. The CDR3 contains 16 residues. Germline V lookup: CDR1 SGHTA, CDR2 FQGNSA. With 1 base clipped from V and 2 bases from J, the junction kept 6 bases outside the gene matches. CDR3 residues: CASSLGGTGPAYEQYF. In DNA form, the CDR3 reads TGTGCCAGCAGCTTAGGGGGGACAGGGCCAGCCTACGAGCAGTACTTC. Combining the CDR3 with reference TRBV7-2 and TRBJ2-7 gives the whole variable domain GAGVSQSPSNKVTEKGKDVELRCDPISGHTALYWYRQSLGQGLEFLIYFQGNSAPDKSGLPSDRFSAERTGGSVSTLTIQRTQQEDSAVYLCASSLGGTGPAYEQYFGPGTRLTVT.

Concerning this clonotype itself: As the CDR3 is not closed by the conserved phenylalanine or tryptophan, this likely results from a read error. The rearrangement links TRBV24-1 to TRBJ2-4; D possibly corresponds to TRBD1 (5 bases). Trimming stripped 10 bases from V and 0 bases from J, with 12 bases between. Germline V CDR1 and CDR2: KGHDR, SFDVKD. The CDR3 has 14 residues. Here the CDR3 reads CATPNRLAKNIQYY. The CDR3 nucleotides read TGTGCCACTCCCAACAGGTTAGCCAAAAACATTCAGTACTAC.

This clonotype showed up many times. V usage is TRBV12-3 or TRBV12-4 and J usage is TRBJ2-1, with a possible D match to TRBD2 (6 bases). V gave up 6 bases and J gave up 1 base, with 13 bases separating them. CDR3 size: 15 residues. The CDR3 sequence: CASRPARGSYNEQFF. The CDR3 DNA reads TGTGCCAGCAGGCCCGCCCGGGGGTCCTACAATGAGCAGTTCTTC.

This clonotype was observed at least ten times. CDR3 loop: CASSLGAARDYGYTF. CDR3 coding DNA: TGTGCCAGCAGCTTAGGAGCGGCGAGAGACTATGGCTACACCTTC. The chain employs TRBV9 and TRBJ1-2; D call uncertain. Germline CDR1 SGDLS, CDR2 YYNGEE. The CDR3 runs 15 residues. V gave up 4 bases and J gave up 3 bases, with 16 bases separating them.

The table lists this clonotype with many counts. The chain has TRBV6-1 and TRBJ2-1, with TRBD2 identical over 10 bases. Unmatched junction bases numbered 9, after V lost 6 bases and J lost 7 bases. From germline, CDR1 is MNHNS and CDR2 SASEGT. There are 15 residues in the CDR3. CDR3: CASRPLAGVMNEQFF. CDR3 in DNA: TGTGCCAGCAGGCCGCTAGCGGGAGTGATGAATGAGCAGTTCTTC.

The chain links TRBV4-2 to TRBJ2-3, with 14 positions matching TRBD2. The CDR3 has 20 residues. The germline V gene has CDR1 LGHNA and CDR2 YNFKEQ. The V and J ends lost 1 base and 4 bases, in that order; junction bases with no gene match: 13. The chain's CDR3 is CASSQGSFRGLAGVADTQYF. In nucleotides, the CDR3 is TGTGCCAGCAGCCAAGGGAGTTTTCGGGGACTAGCGGGGGTGGCAGATACGCAGTATTTT.

This clonotype was observed a few times. The V and J genes are TRBV25-1 and TRBJ1-4; D not resolved. The CDR3 runs 12 residues. With 6 bases removed from V and 5 bases from J, the gap between germline ends came to 7 bases. CDR1 is MGHDK and CDR2 is SYGVNS in the germline V gene. CDR3 DNA: TGTGCCAGCAGCCCCGCAAATGAAAAACTGTTTTTT. Encoded protein: CASSPANEKLFF.

This clonotype was recorded many times. This rearrangement joins TRBV9 to TRBJ2-7, with D possibly matching TRBD2 (5 bases). The CDR3 has 13 residues. Germline V gene sequence: CDR1 SGDLS, CDR2 YYNGEE. Trimming left V 0 bases short and J 2 bases short, with 6 bases between. The CDR3, as DNA: TGTGCCAGCAGCGTAGACGGGACCTACGAGCAGTACTTC. Residues: CASSVDGTYEQYF.

This clonotype came up many times. This chain joins TRBV4-3 and TRBJ2-1, with a weak D call TRBD2 (6 bases). The ends were cut back, 1 base at V and 6 bases at J, with 16 bases in the middle. The germline V gene has CDR1 LGHNA and CDR2 YSLEER. This CDR3 is 16 amino acids long. In DNA form, the CDR3 reads TGCGCCAGCAGCCAAGTGGGGGGAAAACCCCCCAATGAGCAGTTCTTC. Amino acid sequence: CASSQVGGKPPNEQFF.

This clonotype was counted at least ten times. This sequence joins TRBV12-3 or TRBV12-4 and TRBJ2-7; 11 bases agree with TRBD1. This CDR3 region has 16 residues. The trim removed 4 bases at V and 2 bases at J, leaving 7 bases unmatched. CDR3 sequence reads: CASSSPWTGGPYEQYF. Written as DNA, the CDR3 is TGTGCCAGCAGTTCCCCTTGGACAGGGGGCCCCTACGAGCAGTACTTC.